This TCR beta chain is from a study of T cell responses to AZD1222 COVID-19 vaccine. TCRdb's table, derived via immunoSEQ multiplex PCR, lists solely in-frame clones and lacks some. This table holds 85,000 to 130,000 clones, 85% to 95% found once. Notes on this clone: The antigen is undetermined.

Study findings and constraints: Repertoires were collected only later (after the peak T cell response had occurred). Baseline antibody screening turned up just a handful of seropositive AZD1222 recipients. The reported proportion of spike-specific TCRs targeting unmutated variant regions was nearly half. Donors were mostly white British, more females; clonal diversity possibly underestimated.

The V end was cut by 0 bases, the J end by 7 bases, with 9 bases between. The CDR3 is 13 amino acids. Germline loops: CDR1 KGHSH, CDR2 LQKENI. This TCR derives from an adult in good health. The sample in question was peripheral blood, obtained on day 0 of AZD1222 vaccination. V is TRBV18 and J is TRBJ1-1; D call uncertain. CDR3 amino acids: CASSPPTRIEAFF. The CDR3 bases are TGTGCCAGCTCACCACCCACAAGAATTGAAGCTTTCTTT.